These 4 T cell receptor beta chains share one sample of origin, sequenced in a study of blood T cells in healthy people across ages. Sample-barcoded 5' priming and a J-beta primer mix drove a second PCR of roughly 6 to 12 cycles. TCRdb re-analysed the 5' RACE reads in MiXCR, keeping a single row per CDR3 protein. The repertoire holds roughly 900,000 distinct CDR3 sequences, with more than 25% as singletons. Sequenced input: blood. All receptors come from an elderly woman in good health.

This clonotype has a count of ten or more. The chain carries TRBV20-1 and TRBJ2-7; D remains ambiguous. V lost 3 bases and J lost 3, with 9 bases in between. This CDR3 region has 12 residues. Per germline, CDR1 DFQATT and CDR2 SNEGSKA (reference sequence). The CDR3 coding sequence is TGCAGTGCTAGGATGGGGTTCTACGAGCAGTACTTC. Residues: CSARMGFYEQYF.

This clonotype was recorded a few times. A much bigger clone sits one base away, suggesting this may be a read error. The gene calls are TRBV21-1 and TRBJ2-1; the table's D call of TRBD1 was not tested on the DNA. TRBV21-1 corresponds to a pseudogene. The CDR3 loop spans 18 amino acids. The CDR3 coding sequence is TGTGCCAGCAGCAAATACCCTTTAGGGGACAGGGGGGGTAGTGAGCAGTTCTTC. Encoded protein: CASSKYPLGDRGGSEQFF.

This chain joins TRBV2 and TRBJ2-1; 7 nucleotides align to TRBD2. J lost 4 bases, V lost 2 bases, and 5 bases had no gene match. The CDR3 runs 15 residues. The V gene's germline CDR1 is SNHLY and CDR2 FYNNEI. CDR3 sequence: CASSESASGYNEQFF. CDR3 bases: TGTGCCAGCAGTGAATCGGCTAGCGGATACAATGAGCAGTTCTTC.

The chain is built from TRBV7-3 and TRBJ2-3; D unresolved. The germline V and J ends were trimmed by 6 bases and 4 bases, with 11 bases remaining between them. The V gene's germline CDR1 is SGHTA and CDR2 FQGTGA. The CDR3 runs to 13 residues. The CDR3 DNA sequence: TGTGCCAGCAGTCGAAGCCCTTCAGATACGCAGTATTTT. It specifies CASSRSPSDTQYF.